This record looks at one TCR beta chain sequence and its context. This record comes from a study of blood T cell repertoires in COVID-19. The germline gives CDR1 LGHDT, CDR2 YNNKEL (reference sequence). The CDR3 length is 16 residues. V trimming: 5 bases; J trimming: 5 bases; junction bases outside the gene matches: 10. Clones were sequenced by immunoSEQ multiplex PCR, and TCRdb holds only the in-frame ones, with some missing. Altogether about 100,000 clones are present, approximately 86% being singletons, with the ten largest covering 2% to 3%. The cohort comprised adults aged 18 to 89 years residing in about two dozen US areas. Cohort assignment relied on participant-reported clinical history.

V gene TRBV3-1 (or the pseudogene TRBV3-2) combines with J gene TRBJ2-5; TRBD2 aligns across 11 bases. The sequencing input was PBMCs or T cells enriched from blood (not recorded which). The sequence was obtained from a woman in her forties or fifties who had recovered from COVID-19. CDR3 DNA sequence: TGTGCCAGCAGCTTACGACTAGCGGGGCCCGGGGAGACCCAGTACTTC. Encoded protein: CASSLRLAGPGETQYF.